The subject of this entry is one T cell receptor beta chain. At one boundary the junction diverges from the germline segment, which might be a read error. The sample originates from a study of tumor-infiltrating lymphocytes in primary liver carcinoma. With 500 ng total RNA as template and a constant-region primer, TCR beta cDNA was made. Researchers made the TCR beta libraries by running three nested multiplex PCR rounds with slightly modified ARM-PCR. TCRdb recomputed calls from the multiplex PCR reads with MiXCR, one row per CDR3 protein. The repertoire holds approximately 60,000 distinct CDR3 sequences, with about two thirds as singletons. Co-extracted RNA and DNA came from about 19-30 mg of unsorted bulk tissue. Surgical resection was used to treat these primary liver carcinoma patients. Source material: liver tumor tissue from sampling region 2. Stated subset: tumor region T2, inferior pole. The TCR sequence derives from a man aged 40-49 years with primary liver carcinoma and hepatitis B virus infection.

Written as DNA, the CDR3 is TGTGCCAGCAGCCCATCGAGTGGGGTAGTGAACTCTGAAGCTTTCTTT. Residues: CASSPSSGVVNSEAFF. The chain couples TRBV11-2 to TRBJ1-1; D is unresolved. Per the germline V gene, CDR1 is SGHAT and CDR2 is FQNNGV. This CDR3 has 16 residues. The whole variable domain, filled in from reference TRBV11-2 and TRBJ1-1, reads EAGVAQSPRYKIIEKRQSVAFWCNPISGHATLYWYQQILGQGPKLLIQFQNNGVVDDSQLPKDRFSAERLKGVDSTLKIQPAKLEDSAVYLCASSPSSGVVNSEAFFGQGTRLTVV.